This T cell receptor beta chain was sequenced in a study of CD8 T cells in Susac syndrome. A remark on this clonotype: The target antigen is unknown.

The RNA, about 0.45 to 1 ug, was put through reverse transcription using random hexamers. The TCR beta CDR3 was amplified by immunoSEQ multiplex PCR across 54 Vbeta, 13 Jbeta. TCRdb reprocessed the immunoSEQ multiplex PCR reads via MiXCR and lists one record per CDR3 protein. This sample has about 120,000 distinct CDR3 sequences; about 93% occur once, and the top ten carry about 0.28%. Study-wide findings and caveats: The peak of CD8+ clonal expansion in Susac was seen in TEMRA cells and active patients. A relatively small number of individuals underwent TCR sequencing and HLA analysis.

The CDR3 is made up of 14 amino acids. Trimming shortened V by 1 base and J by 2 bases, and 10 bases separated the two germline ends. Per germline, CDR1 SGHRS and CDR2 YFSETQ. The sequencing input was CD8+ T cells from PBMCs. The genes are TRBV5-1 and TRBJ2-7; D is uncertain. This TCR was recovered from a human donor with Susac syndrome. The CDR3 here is CASSLSIGTYEQYF. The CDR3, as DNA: TGCGCCAGCAGCTTGAGTATAGGAACCTACGAGCAGTACTTC.